The rows below give T cell receptor beta chains drawn from one sample of a study of early T cells in non-severe SARS-CoV-2 infection. In TCRdb, the 5' RACE reads were re-called with MiXCR into one record per CDR3 protein. This sample carries approximately 44,000 distinct CDR3 sequences, 12% of them seen once, and the ten largest clones take around 15%. The source material was whole blood. The receptors stem from an adult who was a healthcare worker with PCR-confirmed SARS-CoV-2 infection or an uninfected control (not recorded which). Both conserved end residues are part of each CDR3.

J: TRBJ2-5; V: TRBV29-1; CDR3: CSVGLAGAGETQYF
J: TRBJ2-1; V: TRBV29-1; CDR3: CSVVGGGPSYNEQFF
J: TRBJ2-7; V: TRBV10-3; CDR3: CAICPLTSAEQYF
J: TRBJ2-1; V: TRBV3-1; CDR3: CASSQVGGTSLQFF
J: TRBJ1-3; V: TRBV6-6; CDR3: CASTLGQSNSGNTIYF
J: TRBJ2-1; V: TRBV6-2/TRBV6-3; CDR3: CASSHRDREQFF
J: TRBJ2-7; V: TRBV11-2; CDR3: CASRRTYEQYF
J: TRBJ1-2; V: TRBV18; CDR3: CASSPLDTNYGYTF
J: TRBJ2-1; V: TRBV20-1; CDR3: CSARSPEGGEQFF
J: TRBJ1-6; V: TRBV28; CDR3: CASSLRTGGNSPLHF